This record concerns one T cell receptor beta chain sequence. No antigen is known for it. No base quality information exists; no much larger clone differs at one position. The data derive from a study of blood T cell repertoires in COVID-19 (dated by TCRdb to about 2020). Regarding the complete study: The collaborator samples originated in the United States, Italy and Spain and spanned the acute and convalescent phases of COVID-19. The material from the prospective study consisted of cDNA or gDNA derived from T cells, B-cell-depleted T cells, or PBMCs. Deeply sampled blood TCRbeta repertoires from subjects exposed to, actively infected with, or recovered from COVID-19 were included in the dataset. The repertoires were released in a freely available public database intended as a resource for research on the immune response to SARS-CoV-2. The samples were drawn from two sources: the first 160 participants of the ongoing ImmuneRACE study, and 1,254 subjects contributed by 6 global collaborators. The sample metadata nearly always contained a de-identified subject ID, COVID-19 status, age in years and sex. Where available, HLA class I and class II types were obtained from metadata supplied by the sample provider rather than from assay-based typing.

The collaborating institutions used their own protocols to collect whole blood in K2EDTA tubes. For TCRbeta analysis, collaborators shipped samples as frozen whole blood, isolated PBMCs, or DNA extracted from either of those sample types. The immunoSEQ Assay, a bias-controlled multiplex PCR, was used to amplify TCRbeta CDR3 regions from genomic DNA. The study's processing was this. The number of nucleated cells in each sample was estimated from the amplification of reference gene primers within the assay. To quantify the absolute abundance of each unique TCRbeta CDR3 rearrangement, sequence reads were collapsed and filtered. Productive Simpson clonality was computed per sample as the square root of Simpson's diversity index over productive rearrangements. Sourced from immuneACCESS, this table was stored by TCRdb with only in-frame sequences that have V and J called. A share of the clones is absent; for the studies checked, an unresolved V gene accounts for under half, and the remainder has no known explanation. The V and J calls and clone size come from that table; D and trimming were worked out from the DNA. For this sample there are about 74,000 clones; less than 90% appear just once. More than 8% of the sample goes to the ten largest clones.

Study-wide conclusions, independent of this receptor: The amount of clinical and demographic metadata varied by source and participant and was provided uncurated.

The cysteine opens and the phenylalanine closes a CDR3 of 13 amino acids. Only the CDR3 DNA stays, 39 bases, in frame from base 1. V and J are truncated by 0 bases and 7 bases respectively, leaving an intervening sequence of 7 bases. As encoded in the germline V gene, CDR1 is SGHRS while CDR2 is YFSETQ. This receptor was taken from a man aged 50 to 59 with active COVID-19. Source material: peripheral blood. The V and J segments used are TRBV5-1 and TRBJ1-4, and TRBD1 may be the D gene, going by 6 matching bases. At the DNA level, the sequence is TGCGCCAGCAGCTTGGGGGGGCCTGAAAAACTGTTTTTT. The translation is CASSLGGPEKLFF.